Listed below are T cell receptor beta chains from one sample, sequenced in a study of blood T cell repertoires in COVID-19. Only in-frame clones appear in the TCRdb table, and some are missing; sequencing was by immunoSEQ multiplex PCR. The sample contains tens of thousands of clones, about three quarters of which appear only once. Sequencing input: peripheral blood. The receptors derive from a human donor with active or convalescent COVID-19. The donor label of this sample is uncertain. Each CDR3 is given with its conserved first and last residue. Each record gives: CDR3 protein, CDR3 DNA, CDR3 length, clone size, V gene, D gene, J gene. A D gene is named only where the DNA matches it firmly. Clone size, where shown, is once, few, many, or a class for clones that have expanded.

CDR3 protein: CASSLERGNQPQHF
CDR3 DNA: TGTGCCAGCAGCTTAGAGAGGGGGAATCAGCCCCAGCATTTT
CDR3 length: 14
clone size: -
V gene: TRBV7-2
D gene: -
J gene: TRBJ1-5

CDR3 protein: CASSRGHLNTEAFF
CDR3 DNA: TGTGCCAGCAGTAGGGGACATTTGAACACTGAAGCTTTCTTT
CDR3 length: 14
clone size: -
V gene: TRBV6-2/TRBV6-3
D gene: -
J gene: TRBJ1-1

CDR3 protein: CASSLGTGQGYTF
CDR3 DNA: TGTGCCAGCAGTTTGGGGACAGGGCAGGGCTACACCTTC
CDR3 length: 13
clone size: -
V gene: TRBV12-3/TRBV12-4
D gene: TRBD1
J gene: TRBJ1-2

CDR3 protein: CASSLAVSYEQYF
CDR3 DNA: TGTGCCAGCAGCTTAGCAGTCAGCTACGAGCAGTACTTC
CDR3 length: 13
clone size: -
V gene: TRBV7-9
D gene: -
J gene: TRBJ2-7

CDR3 protein: CASTNGGFGEQFF
CDR3 DNA: TGTGCCAGCACCAATGGGGGGTTCGGTGAGCAGTTCTTC
CDR3 length: 13
clone size: -
V gene: TRBV11-3
D gene: -
J gene: TRBJ2-1

CDR3 protein: CASSNPRPRDTEAFF
CDR3 DNA: TGTGCCAGTAGTAACCCTAGGCCGAGGGACACTGAAGCTTTCTTT
CDR3 length: 15
clone size: -
V gene: TRBV19
D gene: -
J gene: TRBJ1-1

CDR3 protein: CASSLGGTVEAFF
CDR3 DNA: TGCGCCAGCAGCTTGGGGGGGACAGTTGAAGCTTTCTTT
CDR3 length: 13
clone size: -
V gene: TRBV5-1
D gene: TRBD1
J gene: TRBJ1-1

CDR3 protein: CASSPPAGGTDTQYF
CDR3 DNA: TGTGCCAGCAGCCCCCCAGCGGGAGGCACAGATACGCAGTATTTT
CDR3 length: 15
clone size: -
V gene: TRBV27
D gene: TRBD2
J gene: TRBJ2-3

CDR3 protein: CASSPAGTLDQPQHF
CDR3 DNA: TGTGCCAGCTCACCTGCCGGGACATTAGATCAGCCCCAGCATTTT
CDR3 length: 15
clone size: -
V gene: TRBV18
D gene: -
J gene: TRBJ1-5

CDR3 protein: CASLRLNSGANVLTF
CDR3 DNA: TGTGCCAGCCTTCGACTGAACTCTGGGGCCAACGTCCTGACTTTC
CDR3 length: 15
clone size: -
V gene: TRBV27
D gene: -
J gene: TRBJ2-6

CDR3 protein: CASSLRAREGVTNSPLHF
CDR3 DNA: TGCGCCAGCAGCCTACGAGCAAGGGAGGGGGTAACTAATTCACCCCTCCACTTT
CDR3 length: 18
clone size: medium-sized
V gene: TRBV4-1
D gene: -
J gene: TRBJ1-6

CDR3 protein: CASSYSGGGVVTEAFF
CDR3 DNA: TGTGCCAGCAGTTACTCAGGAGGGGGGGTTGTCACTGAAGCTTTCTTT
CDR3 length: 16
clone size: -
V gene: TRBV6-2/TRBV6-3
D gene: -
J gene: TRBJ1-1

CDR3 protein: CASSRGEGSGYTF
CDR3 DNA: TGTGCCAGCAGCCGCGGGGAGGGAAGTGGCTACACCTTC
CDR3 length: 13
clone size: -
V gene: TRBV7-2
D gene: -
J gene: TRBJ1-2

CDR3 protein: CASSPQGSSYNEQFF
CDR3 DNA: TGTGCCAGCAGCCCTCAGGGGAGCTCCTACAATGAGCAGTTCTTC
CDR3 length: 15
clone size: -
V gene: TRBV7-3
D gene: -
J gene: TRBJ2-1

CDR3 protein: CSVEGDIGNTIYF
CDR3 DNA: TGCAGCGTTGAAGGAGACATTGGAAACACCATATATTTT
CDR3 length: 13
clone size: medium-sized
V gene: TRBV29-1
D gene: -
J gene: TRBJ1-3

CDR3 protein: CASSLTGVTSRYF
CDR3 DNA: TGTGCCAGCAGTTTAACAGGTGTGACCTCGCGGTACTTC
CDR3 length: 13
clone size: -
V gene: TRBV27
D gene: -
J gene: TRBJ2-7

CDR3 protein: CATSPPGRADTQYF
CDR3 DNA: TGTGCCACCAGTCCTCCAGGGAGGGCAGATACGCAGTATTTT
CDR3 length: 14
clone size: -
V gene: TRBV24-1
D gene: TRBD2
J gene: TRBJ2-3

CDR3 protein: CASSEGAVTNYEQYF
CDR3 DNA: TGTGCCAGCAGTGAGGGGGCAGTTACGAACTACGAGCAGTACTTC
CDR3 length: 15
clone size: -
V gene: TRBV6-4
D gene: -
J gene: TRBJ2-7

CDR3 protein: CASSRGRGYTF
CDR3 DNA: TGTGCCAGCAGCAGGGGGCGAGGCTACACCTTC
CDR3 length: 11
clone size: once
V gene: TRBV12-3/TRBV12-4
D gene: TRBD1
J gene: TRBJ1-2

CDR3 protein: CASSYFLSGRGANVLTF
CDR3 DNA: TGTGCCAGCAGTTACTTTCTTAGCGGGCGAGGGGCCAACGTCCTGACTTTC
CDR3 length: 17
clone size: -
V gene: TRBV6-2/TRBV6-3
D gene: TRBD2
J gene: TRBJ2-6

CDR3 protein: CASRYPGHQFGDTQYF
CDR3 DNA: TGTGCCAGCAGATACCCGGGACACCAGTTCGGCGATACGCAGTATTTT
CDR3 length: 16
clone size: -
V gene: TRBV19
D gene: -
J gene: TRBJ2-3

CDR3 protein: CASSVAIARGYGYTF
CDR3 DNA: TGTGCCAGTAGTGTCGCCATTGCGAGAGGCTATGGCTACACCTTC
CDR3 length: 15
clone size: -
V gene: TRBV19
D gene: -
J gene: TRBJ1-2

CDR3 protein: CASTWGGRGDTQYF
CDR3 DNA: TGTGCCAGCACCTGGGGGGGAAGGGGAGATACGCAGTATTTT
CDR3 length: 14
clone size: once
V gene: TRBV27
D gene: TRBD2
J gene: TRBJ2-3

CDR3 protein: CAWRGGTGYTF
CDR3 DNA: TGTGCCTGGAGAGGCGGGACGGGCTACACCTTC
CDR3 length: 11
clone size: -
V gene: TRBV30
D gene: -
J gene: TRBJ1-2

CDR3 protein: CSASPHWGGETQYF
CDR3 DNA: TGCAGTGCTAGTCCCCATTGGGGGGGAGAGACCCAGTACTTC
CDR3 length: 14
clone size: -
V gene: TRBV20-1
D gene: TRBD2
J gene: TRBJ2-5

CDR3 protein: CASQTGTRVYNEQFF
CDR3 DNA: TGTGCCAGCCAAACCGGGACTAGGGTTTACAATGAGCAGTTCTTC
CDR3 length: 15
clone size: -
V gene: TRBV2
D gene: TRBD2
J gene: TRBJ2-1

CDR3 protein: CASSKTSSTGDYYGYTF
CDR3 DNA: TGTGCCAGTAGTAAAACTTCATCAACAGGAGATTACTATGGCTACACCTTC
CDR3 length: 17
clone size: -
V gene: TRBV19
D gene: -
J gene: TRBJ1-2

CDR3 protein: CASSGHNQPQHF
CDR3 DNA: TGTGCCAGCAGTGGGCATAATCAGCCCCAGCATTTT
CDR3 length: 12
clone size: -
V gene: TRBV2
D gene: -
J gene: TRBJ1-5

CDR3 protein: CASRDAGTGGNQPQHF
CDR3 DNA: TGTGCCAGTAGGGACGCCGGGACAGGGGGCAATCAGCCCCAGCATTTT
CDR3 length: 16
clone size: many
V gene: TRBV19
D gene: TRBD1
J gene: TRBJ1-5

CDR3 protein: CATSDSVRKSGYTF
CDR3 DNA: TGTGCCACCAGTGATTCCGTCAGGAAAAGTGGCTACACCTTC
CDR3 length: 14
clone size: once
V gene: TRBV24-1
D gene: -
J gene: TRBJ1-2

CDR3 protein: CAWSPGSYGYTF
CDR3 DNA: TGTGCCTGGAGCCCGGGGTCGTATGGCTACACCTTC
CDR3 length: 12
clone size: -
V gene: TRBV30
D gene: -
J gene: TRBJ1-2

CDR3 protein: CATTTLTRGPYEQYF
CDR3 DNA: TGTGCCACCACCACCCTAACCAGGGGGCCCTACGAGCAGTACTTC
CDR3 length: 15
clone size: -
V gene: TRBV6-6
D gene: TRBD1
J gene: TRBJ2-7

CDR3 protein: CASSRDSPRLFF
CDR3 DNA: TGTGCCAGCAGTCGGGACAGTCCCCGACTGTTTTTT
CDR3 length: 12
clone size: -
V gene: TRBV2
D gene: TRBD1
J gene: TRBJ1-4

CDR3 protein: CASSPIRDSLYEQYF
CDR3 DNA: TGTGCCAGCTCACCGATCCGGGACAGTTTATACGAGCAGTACTTC
CDR3 length: 15
clone size: -
V gene: TRBV18
D gene: TRBD1
J gene: TRBJ2-7

CDR3 protein: CASSRVTGGRETQYF
CDR3 DNA: TGTGCCAGCAGCCGGGTAACAGGGGGCAGAGAGACCCAGTACTTC
CDR3 length: 15
clone size: once
V gene: TRBV3-1/TRBV3-2
D gene: TRBD1
J gene: TRBJ2-5

CDR3 protein: CASSPRDSPNSPLHF
CDR3 DNA: TGCGCCAGCAGCCCGCGCGACAGTCCTAATTCACCCCTCCACTTT
CDR3 length: 15
clone size: -
V gene: TRBV4-3
D gene: -
J gene: TRBJ1-6

CDR3 protein: CASSRIAGGGHNEQFF
CDR3 DNA: TGTGCCAGCAGCCGAATAGCGGGAGGGGGGCACAATGAGCAGTTCTTC
CDR3 length: 16
clone size: -
V gene: TRBV7-3
D gene: TRBD2
J gene: TRBJ2-1

CDR3 protein: CASSKAGISYEQYF
CDR3 DNA: TGTGCCAGCAGCAAAGCCGGGATCTCCTACGAGCAGTACTTC
CDR3 length: 14
clone size: -
V gene: TRBV6-1
D gene: -
J gene: TRBJ2-7

CDR3 protein: CATSDLPSPSGISNEQFF
CDR3 DNA: TGTGCCACCAGTGATTTGCCCTCCCCTAGCGGGATTTCTAATGAGCAGTTCTTC
CDR3 length: 18
clone size: -
V gene: TRBV24-1
D gene: TRBD2
J gene: TRBJ2-1

CDR3 protein: CASSRSYDEAFF
CDR3 DNA: TGCGCCAGCAGCCGTTCCTACGATGAAGCTTTCTTT
CDR3 length: 12
clone size: few
V gene: TRBV4-1
D gene: -
J gene: TRBJ1-1

CDR3 protein: CASSLVESYNQPQHF
CDR3 DNA: TGTGCCAGCAGCTTAGTGGAGTCTTACAATCAGCCCCAGCATTTT
CDR3 length: 15
clone size: -
V gene: TRBV7-8
D gene: -
J gene: TRBJ1-5

CDR3 protein: CARAPGETQYF
CDR3 DNA: TGTGCCAGGGCCCCTGGGGAGACCCAGTACTTC
CDR3 length: 11
clone size: -
V gene: TRBV24-1
D gene: -
J gene: TRBJ2-5

CDR3 protein: CASSPKQGNYGYTF
CDR3 DNA: TGTGCCAGCTCACCAAAACAGGGAAACTATGGCTACACCTTC
CDR3 length: 14
clone size: -
V gene: TRBV18
D gene: -
J gene: TRBJ1-2

CDR3 protein: CAWGRDRPLGYTF
CDR3 DNA: TGTGCCTGGGGCCGGGACAGGCCTTTAGGCTACACCTTC
CDR3 length: 13
clone size: few
V gene: TRBV30
D gene: TRBD1
J gene: TRBJ1-2

CDR3 protein: CASSSRQGATTNKNEKLFF
CDR3 DNA: TGCGCCAGCAGCTCGAGACAGGGGGCGACTACAAACAAGAATGAAAAACTGTTTTTT
CDR3 length: 19
clone size: -
V gene: TRBV5-1
D gene: TRBD1
J gene: TRBJ1-4

CDR3 protein: CSAREGDTQYF
CDR3 DNA: TGCAGCGCCAGGGAGGGAGATACGCAGTATTTT
CDR3 length: 11
clone size: -
V gene: TRBV29-1
D gene: TRBD2
J gene: TRBJ2-3

CDR3 protein: CASSPGQGDQPQHF
CDR3 DNA: TGTGCCAGCTCACCGGGACAGGGGGATCAGCCCCAGCATTTT
CDR3 length: 14
clone size: -
V gene: TRBV18
D gene: TRBD1
J gene: TRBJ1-5

CDR3 protein: CASSLAGQGGEKLFF
CDR3 DNA: TGCGCCAGCAGCTTGGCCGGGCAGGGCGGAGAAAAACTGTTTTTT
CDR3 length: 15
clone size: few
V gene: TRBV5-1
D gene: -
J gene: TRBJ1-4

CDR3 protein: CASSWGTANTGELFF
CDR3 DNA: TGCGCCAGCAGCTGGGGGACAGCGAACACCGGGGAGCTGTTTTTT
CDR3 length: 15
clone size: -
V gene: TRBV5-1
D gene: TRBD1
J gene: TRBJ2-2

CDR3 protein: CASSLDGTSGSVGQFF
CDR3 DNA: TGTGCCAGCAGCTTGGACGGGACTAGCGGGAGTGTGGGGCAGTTCTTC
CDR3 length: 16
clone size: once
V gene: TRBV5-4
D gene: TRBD2
J gene: TRBJ2-1

CDR3 protein: CATSDLAGTDTQYF
CDR3 DNA: TGTGCCACCAGTGATTTAGCGGGAACCGATACGCAGTATTTT
CDR3 length: 14
clone size: -
V gene: TRBV24-1
D gene: TRBD2
J gene: TRBJ2-3

CDR3 protein: CSVEPGANYGYTF
CDR3 DNA: TGCAGCGTCGAACCCGGAGCTAACTATGGCTACACCTTC
CDR3 length: 13
clone size: -
V gene: TRBV29-1
D gene: -
J gene: TRBJ1-2

CDR3 protein: CASLGEVYSNQPQHF
CDR3 DNA: TGTGCCAGTCTCGGGGAGGTTTATAGCAATCAGCCCCAGCATTTT
CDR3 length: 15
clone size: -
V gene: TRBV6-5
D gene: -
J gene: TRBJ1-5

CDR3 protein: CASRGSGRGITGELFF
CDR3 DNA: TGTGCCAGTAGAGGTAGCGGGAGAGGGATCACCGGGGAGCTGTTTTTT
CDR3 length: 16
clone size: -
V gene: TRBV19
D gene: TRBD2
J gene: TRBJ2-2

CDR3 protein: CASGRTGVDEQYF
CDR3 DNA: TGTGCCAGCGGGCGGACTGGGGTAGACGAGCAGTACTTC
CDR3 length: 13
clone size: -
V gene: TRBV6-5
D gene: -
J gene: TRBJ2-7

CDR3 protein: CASSQIGLAGQDTQYF
CDR3 DNA: TGCGCCAGCAGCCAGATCGGACTAGCGGGACAAGATACGCAGTATTTT
CDR3 length: 16
clone size: few
V gene: TRBV4-1
D gene: TRBD2
J gene: TRBJ2-3

CDR3 protein: CATSDPGTSGIPDTQYF
CDR3 DNA: TGTGCCACCAGTGATCCCGGGACTAGCGGGATCCCAGATACGCAGTATTTT
CDR3 length: 17
clone size: -
V gene: TRBV24-1
D gene: TRBD2
J gene: TRBJ2-3

CDR3 protein: CASSYKAGAINEQYF
CDR3 DNA: TGTGCCAGCAGTTATAAGGCAGGGGCGATCAACGAGCAGTACTTC
CDR3 length: 15
clone size: -
V gene: TRBV6-9
D gene: -
J gene: TRBJ2-7

CDR3 protein: CASSFRGGTSGGEQYF
CDR3 DNA: TGTGCCAGCAGCTTCAGGGGGGGGACTAGCGGCGGCGAGCAGTACTTC
CDR3 length: 16
clone size: -
V gene: TRBV11-3
D gene: TRBD2
J gene: TRBJ2-7